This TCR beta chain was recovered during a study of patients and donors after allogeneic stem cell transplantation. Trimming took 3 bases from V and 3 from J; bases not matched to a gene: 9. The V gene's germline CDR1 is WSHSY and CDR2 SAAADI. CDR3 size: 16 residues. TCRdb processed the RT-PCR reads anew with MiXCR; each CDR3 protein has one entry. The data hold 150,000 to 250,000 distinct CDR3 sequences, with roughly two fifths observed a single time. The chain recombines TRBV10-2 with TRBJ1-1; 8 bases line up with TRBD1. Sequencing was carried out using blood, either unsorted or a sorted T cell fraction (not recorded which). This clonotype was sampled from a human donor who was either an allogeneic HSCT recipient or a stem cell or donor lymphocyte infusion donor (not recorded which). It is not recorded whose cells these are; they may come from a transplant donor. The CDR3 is CASSDSVRGLDTEAFF. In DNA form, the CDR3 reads TGCGCCAGCAGTGATTCCGTCAGGGGGCTGGACACTGAAGCTTTCTTT.